This is a list of T cell receptor beta chains from one sample in a study of OX40 agonist ivuxolimab in advanced cancers. Measured with immunoSEQ multiplex PCR; TCRdb has only the in-frame clones, and not every one. The sample includes approximately 45,000 clones, around 94% seen only once; the top ten take 8% to 13%. The input for sequencing was CD4+ or CD8+ T cells sorted from blood, taken in a trial of the OX40 agonist ivuxolimab. Source of these receptors: an adult with an advanced solid tumor such as melanoma, head and neck, liver or kidney cancer. CDR3s include the opening cysteine and the closing phenylalanine or tryptophan. Fields, in order: CDR3 DNA, CDR3 protein, clone size, J gene, V gene, D gene, CDR3 length. A D gene is named only where the DNA matches it firmly. Not all rows give a size; the values are once, few, many and, for expanded clones, a class.

TGTGCCAGCAGCTCAACGAGGGGACTAGAGCAAAGTACCCATCCCTACAATGAGCAGTTCTTC CASSSTRGLEQSTHPYNEQFF - TRBJ2-1 TRBV7-8 TRBD2 21
TGTGCCAGCAGTTACTCTGGGGTCGCGGCCGGGGAGCTGTTTTTT CASSYSGVAAGELFF - TRBJ2-2 TRBV6-5 - 15
TGTGCCAGCAGGCCTCAGGACAGAACCACTGAAGCTTTCTTT CASRPQDRTTEAFF - TRBJ1-1 TRBV28 - 14
TGCGCCAGCAGCCAAGGTACCGGGACTAGCGGGACGGGAGATACGCAGTATTTT CASSQGTGTSGTGDTQYF - TRBJ2-3 TRBV4-3 TRBD2 18
TGTGCCAGCAGTTTTCCCGAGTTAGATGAGCAGTTCTTC CASSFPELDEQFF - TRBJ2-1 TRBV27 - 13
TGTGCCAGCAGTTCCCCCGGACAGGGCGCAAATGAGCAGTTCTTC CASSSPGQGANEQFF - TRBJ2-1 TRBV27 TRBD1 15
TGCGCCAGCAGCCAAGATTTTTTTCTCACCGGGGAGCTGTTTTTT CASSQDFFLTGELFF once TRBJ2-2 TRBV4-3 - 15
TGCAGCGTTGCTGCAGGCTCCTACGAGCAGTACTTC CSVAAGSYEQYF - TRBJ2-7 TRBV29-1 - 12
TGTGCCAGCAGCTTGGGGTGGCTGACTAGCGGGAGCGAGACAGATACGCAGTATTTT CASSLGWLTSGSETDTQYF once TRBJ2-3 TRBV5-6 TRBD2 19
TGTGCCACCAGCAGTGACCCTGGAAACACCATATATTTT CATSSDPGNTIYF - TRBJ1-3 TRBV15 - 13
TGTGCCAGCAGCTTTCTTGGGGCTGACGAGGGCACAGATACGCAGTATTTT CASSFLGADEGTDTQYF - TRBJ2-3 TRBV5-4 - 17
TGCGCCAGCAGCCTTCGTGAGGGAGCAGTCAATGAGCAGTTCTTC CASSLREGAVNEQFF - TRBJ2-1 TRBV4-3 - 15
TGTGCCAGCAGCTCCCCAATCCTATACGAGCAGTACTTC CASSSPILYEQYF - TRBJ2-7 TRBV7-9 - 13
TGTGCCAGTAGTATAGTTAGGGCCTACAATGAGCAGTTCTTC CASSIVRAYNEQFF - TRBJ2-1 TRBV19 - 14
TGTGCCAGCAGTGAGGGGACTAGCTCCTACGAGCAGTACTTC CASSEGTSSYEQYF - TRBJ2-7 TRBV2 TRBD2 14
TGTGCCTGGAGTGTAGGCCAGACCACAGATACGCAGTATTTT CAWSVGQTTDTQYF - TRBJ2-3 TRBV30 - 14
TGTGCCAGTCGCCCAGGGGGACCATACTACGAGCAGTACTTC CASRPGGPYYEQYF - TRBJ2-7 TRBV27 TRBD1 14
TGCGCCAGCAGCTTGGTGGACCGGCCCATCTACGAGCAGTACTTC CASSLVDRPIYEQYF - TRBJ2-7 TRBV5-1 - 15
TGTGCCAGCTCGGGCCCCCCCGGGACTAGCGGGAGAGGGTCGGAGGAGCAGTACTTC CASSGPPGTSGRGSEEQYF - TRBJ2-7 TRBV11-3 TRBD2 19
TGTGCCAGTAGTATACTAACCTCACACACAGATACGCAGTATTTT CASSILTSHTDTQYF - TRBJ2-3 TRBV19 - 15
TGTGCCAGCAGGGGCCCTGACCACGAGCAGTACTTC CASRGPDHEQYF few TRBJ2-7 TRBV2 - 12
TGTGCCAGCAGCAAGGGAGGGTGTCCAGGACCCCAGCATTTT CASSKGGCPGPQHF - TRBJ1-5 TRBV21-1 - 14
TGTGCCAGCAGTTTCAAAAGACCTACGATACAAGAGACCCAGTACTTC CASSFKRPTIQETQYF - TRBJ2-5 TRBV6-5 - 16
TGTGCCACCAGCATGAGGGCTTACGGCCATGAGCAGTTCTTC CATSMRAYGHEQFF - TRBJ2-1 TRBV15 - 14
TGTGCCAGCAGCCAAGTAGCACTAGCGGGACCAAGGACCTACGAGCAGTACTTC CASSQVALAGPRTYEQYF - TRBJ2-7 TRBV4-2 TRBD2 18
TGTGCCAGCAGCTTAGATTCGTCGACGGATGATTACACCTTC CASSLDSSTDDYTF - TRBJ1-2 TRBV7-2 - 14
TGTGCCAGCAGTTTATTTCGGGAGGCCCATGAGCAGTTCTTC CASSLFREAHEQFF - TRBJ2-1 TRBV28 TRBD2 14
TGTGCCAGCAGCCCAGGGGACGGCGGATACGAGCAGTACTTC CASSPGDGGYEQYF - TRBJ2-7 TRBV27 - 14
TGTGCCAGCAGTACCGACTCCTATAACACCGGGGAGCTGTTTTTT CASSTDSYNTGELFF - TRBJ2-2 TRBV6-5 - 15
TGTGCCAGCAGCCAATACCGGGCCCACACAGATACGCAGTATTTT CASSQYRAHTDTQYF - TRBJ2-3 TRBV6-1 - 15
TGTGCCAGCAGCCCAAACGGGGGAGAGGCCAATGGCTACACCTTC CASSPNGGEANGYTF - TRBJ1-2 TRBV7-3 - 15
TGCGCCAGCAGTGGAGACAGGGGCACAGATACGCAGTATTTT CASSGDRGTDTQYF - TRBJ2-3 TRBV10-2 TRBD1 14
TGCGCCAGCAGCTCCAGGGCGTTTCATGGCTACACCTTC CASSSRAFHGYTF once TRBJ1-2 TRBV4-1 - 13
TGTGCCAGCAGCGTAGGGGTTCGAAGCAATGAGCAGTTCTTC CASSVGVRSNEQFF - TRBJ2-1 TRBV9 - 14
TGTGCCAGCAGTGAAAGTCTAGCGGGGTCCACAGATACGCAGTATTTT CASSESLAGSTDTQYF - TRBJ2-3 TRBV6-1 TRBD2 16
TGTGCCAGCAGCTCTCTAGCGGGGGGGATGGAGCAGTTCTTC CASSSLAGGMEQFF - TRBJ2-1 TRBV7-9 TRBD2 14